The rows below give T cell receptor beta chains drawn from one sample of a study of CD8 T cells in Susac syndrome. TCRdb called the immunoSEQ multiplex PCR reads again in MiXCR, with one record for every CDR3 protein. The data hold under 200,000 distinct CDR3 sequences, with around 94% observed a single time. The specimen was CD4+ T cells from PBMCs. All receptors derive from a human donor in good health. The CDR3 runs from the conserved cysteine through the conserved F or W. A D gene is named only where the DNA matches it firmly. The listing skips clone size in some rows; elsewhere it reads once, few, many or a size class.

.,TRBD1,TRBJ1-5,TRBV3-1,CASSQTGKDQPQHF,TGTGCCAGCAGCCAGACAGGGAAGGATCAGCCCCAGCATTTT
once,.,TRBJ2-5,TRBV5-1,CASSFLGAVRYQETQYF,TGCGCCAGCAGCTTTCTAGGCGCGGTCAGGTACCAAGAGACCCAGTACTTC
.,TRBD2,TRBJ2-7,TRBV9,CASSATSGGAYEQYF,TGTGCCAGCAGCGCCACTAGCGGGGGGGCCTACGAGCAGTACTTC
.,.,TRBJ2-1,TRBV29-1,CSVEGLGRYEQFF,TGCAGCGTTGAAGGATTGGGCCGGTATGAGCAGTTCTTC
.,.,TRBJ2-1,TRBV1,CTSSQAGTSRRNEQFF,TGCACCAGCAGCCAGGCCGGGACTAGTCGGCGCAATGAGCAGTTCTTC
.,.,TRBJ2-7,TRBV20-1,CSARARGHYEQYF,TGCAGTGCTAGAGCACGGGGCCATTACGAGCAGTACTTC
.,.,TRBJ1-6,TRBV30,CAWRVTGGMSSPLHF,TGTGCCTGGAGAGTGACCGGGGGGATGAGTTCACCCCTCCACTTT
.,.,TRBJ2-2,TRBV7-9,CASSSRVDTGELFF,TGTGCCAGCAGCTCTAGGGTGGACACCGGGGAGCTGTTTTTT
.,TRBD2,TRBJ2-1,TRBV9,CASSPGLATYNEQFF,TGTGCCAGCAGCCCGGGACTAGCGACATACAATGAGCAGTTCTTC
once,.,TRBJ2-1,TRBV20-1,CSARDGEVPQFF,TGCAGTGCTAGAGATGGAGAAGTTCCTCAGTTCTTC
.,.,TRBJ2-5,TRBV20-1,CSARGGRGREETQYF,TGCAGTGCTAGAGGCGGCAGGGGGCGGGAGGAGACCCAGTACTTC
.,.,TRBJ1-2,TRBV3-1,CASSQDHGNYGYTF,TGTGCCAGCAGCCAAGACCACGGGAACTATGGCTACACCTTC
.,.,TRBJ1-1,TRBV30,CAGNRVLVTEAFF,TGTGCCGGAAACAGGGTTTTGGTCACTGAAGCTTTCTTT
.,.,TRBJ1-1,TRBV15,CATSYGTEAFF,TGTGCCACCAGCTATGGCACTGAAGCTTTCTTT
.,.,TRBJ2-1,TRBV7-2,CASNQGGYNEQFF,TGTGCCAGCAACCAGGGTGGCTACAATGAGCAGTTCTTC
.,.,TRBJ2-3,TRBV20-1,CSARGPRGSGSTDTQYF,TGCAGTGCTAGAGGCCCGAGGGGCAGCGGTAGCACAGATACGCAGTATTTT
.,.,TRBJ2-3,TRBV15,CATSWGGRGGSDTQYF,TGTGCCACCAGCTGGGGCGGACGGGGCGGTTCAGATACGCAGTATTTT
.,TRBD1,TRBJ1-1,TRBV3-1,CASSNRGLNTEAFF,TGTGCCAGCAGCAACAGGGGGCTTAACACTGAAGCTTTCTTT
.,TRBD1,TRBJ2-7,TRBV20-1,CSARTGGDEQYF,TGCAGTGCCAGGACAGGGGGCGACGAGCAGTACTTC
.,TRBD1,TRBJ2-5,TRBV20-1,CSAPRTGQETQYF,TGCAGTGCTCCACGGACAGGCCAAGAGACCCAGTACTTC
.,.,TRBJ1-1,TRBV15,CATSRVRGWGTEAFF,TGTGCCACCAGCAGAGTGCGGGGGTGGGGCACTGAAGCTTTCTTT
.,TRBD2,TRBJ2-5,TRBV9,CASSVDLAGKTQYF,TGTGCCAGCAGCGTAGACCTAGCGGGAAAGACCCAGTACTTC
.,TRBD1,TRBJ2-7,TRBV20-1,CSARDRQGGYEQYF,TGCAGTGCTAGAGATAGACAGGGGGGCTACGAGCAGTACTTC
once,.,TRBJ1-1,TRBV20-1,CSASLGSEAFF,TGCAGTGCTAGTTTGGGGAGCGAAGCTTTCTTT
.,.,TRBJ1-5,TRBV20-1,CSAELDSNQPQHF,TGCAGTGCAGAATTAGATAGCAATCAGCCCCAGCATTTT
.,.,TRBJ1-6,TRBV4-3,CASSQGSGYNSPLHF,TGCGCCAGCAGCCAAGGGTCGGGCTATAATTCACCCCTCCACTTT
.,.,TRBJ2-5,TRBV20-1,CSARDPRGASATQYF,TGCAGTGCTAGAGATCCCAGGGGGGCTTCTGCGACCCAGTACTTC
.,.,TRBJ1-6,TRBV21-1,CASSHDRGNNSPLHF,TGTGCCAGCAGTCATGACAGGGGAAATAATTCACCCCTCCACTTT
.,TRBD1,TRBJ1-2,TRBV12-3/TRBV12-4,CASSPMTGIHGYTF,TGTGCCAGCAGTCCGATGACAGGGATACATGGCTACACCTTC
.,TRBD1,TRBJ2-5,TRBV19,CASSTTGETQYF,TGTGCCAGTAGTACGACAGGGGAGACCCAGTACTTC
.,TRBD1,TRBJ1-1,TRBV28,CASSLRQGSAEAFF,TGTGCCAGCAGTTTACGACAGGGATCCGCTGAAGCTTTCTTT
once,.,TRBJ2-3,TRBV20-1,CSARQFPTDTQYF,TGCAGTGCTAGACAGTTCCCCACAGATACGCAGTATTTT
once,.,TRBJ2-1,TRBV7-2,CASSLAGLEYNEQFF,TGTGCCAGCAGCTTAGCGGGCCTTGAGTACAATGAGCAGTTCTTC
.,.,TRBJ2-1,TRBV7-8,CASSAGTPSYNEQFF,TGTGCCAGCAGCGCCGGGACACCGTCCTACAATGAGCAGTTCTTC
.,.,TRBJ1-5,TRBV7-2,CASSLGGEGPQHF,TGTGCCAGCAGCTTAGGGGGGGAAGGGCCCCAGCATTTT
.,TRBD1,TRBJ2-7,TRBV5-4,CASSRGQGHSYEQYF,TGTGCCAGCAGCCGGGGACAGGGCCACTCCTACGAGCAGTACTTC
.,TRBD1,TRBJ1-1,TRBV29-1,CSGDRESPEAFF,TGCAGCGGGGACAGGGAAAGCCCTGAAGCTTTCTTT
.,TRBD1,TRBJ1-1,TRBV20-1,CSARTIQGAMGTEAFF,TGCAGTGCTAGAACTATACAGGGGGCGATGGGTACTGAAGCTTTCTTT
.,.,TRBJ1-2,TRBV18,CASSPVVSNYGYTF,TGTGCCAGCTCACCAGTCGTTTCTAACTATGGCTACACCTTC
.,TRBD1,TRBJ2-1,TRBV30,CAWKVLGQPHRGSYNEQFF,TGTGCCTGGAAAGTCTTGGGACAGCCACATAGGGGCTCCTACAATGAGCAGTTCTTC
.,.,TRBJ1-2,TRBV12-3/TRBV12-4,CASSLPQEGHGYTF,TGTGCCAGCAGTCTACCCCAGGAGGGACATGGCTACACCTTC